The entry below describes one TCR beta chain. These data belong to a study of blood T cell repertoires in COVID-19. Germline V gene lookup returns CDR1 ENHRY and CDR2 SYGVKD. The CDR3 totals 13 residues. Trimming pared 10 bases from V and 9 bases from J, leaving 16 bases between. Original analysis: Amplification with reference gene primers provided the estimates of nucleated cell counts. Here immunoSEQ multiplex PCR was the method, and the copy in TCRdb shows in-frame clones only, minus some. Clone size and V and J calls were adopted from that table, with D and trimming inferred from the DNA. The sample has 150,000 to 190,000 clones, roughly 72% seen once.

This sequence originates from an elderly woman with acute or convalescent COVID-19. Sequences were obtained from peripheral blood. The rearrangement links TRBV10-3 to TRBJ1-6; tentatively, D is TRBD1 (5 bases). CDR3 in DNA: TGTGCCACCCTCTCAGGGTTAGGTTCACCCCTCCACTTT. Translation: CATLSGLGSPLHF.